The text below deals with one T cell receptor (beta chain). Antigen: not known. Original methodology: After removing out-of-frame reads, 2 million to 2.5 million distinct TCRbeta sequences remained. The repertoire was sequenced with immunoSEQ multiplex PCR; TCRdb's copy has only in-frame clones and lacks some. That table furnishes V, J and clone size, whereas the DNA furnished D and trimming. The sample consists of 35,000 to 55,000 clones, over 60% of them appearing once. This specimen belongs to a study of memory CD4+ T cells and cytomegalovirus serostatus. The sort gate was single viable CD3+CD4+CD8-CD45RO+ cells for memory CD4+ T cells. General observations from the study: CD4+ memory repertoires contained about 40% of the 164 reported CMV TCRbeta sequences.

This sequence originates from an adult in good health and CMV-seronegative. The sequenced sample consisted of memory CD4+ T cells from blood.

This CDR3 is CASSETLLKNIQYF. For the CDR3, the DNA is TGTGCCAGCAGTGAAACCCTCTTAAAAAACATTCAGTACTTC. The rearrangement joins TRBV2 to TRBJ2-4; D is unclear. Trimming left V 2 bases short and J 4 bases short, with 9 bases between. From germline, CDR1 is SNHLY and CDR2 FYNNEI. The CDR3 has 14 amino acids.